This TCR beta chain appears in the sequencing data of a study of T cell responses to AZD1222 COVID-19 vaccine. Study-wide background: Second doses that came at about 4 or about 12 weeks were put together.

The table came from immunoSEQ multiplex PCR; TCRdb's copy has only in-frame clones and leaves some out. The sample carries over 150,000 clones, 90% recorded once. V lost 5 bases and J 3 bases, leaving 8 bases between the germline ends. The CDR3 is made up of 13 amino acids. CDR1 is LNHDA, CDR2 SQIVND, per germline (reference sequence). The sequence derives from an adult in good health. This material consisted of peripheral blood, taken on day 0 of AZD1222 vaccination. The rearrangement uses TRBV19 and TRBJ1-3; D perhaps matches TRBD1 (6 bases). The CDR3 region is CASSSGHGNTIYF. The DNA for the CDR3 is TGTGCCAGTAGTTCGGGACATGGAAACACCATATATTTT.